This T cell receptor beta chain was identified in a study of T-cell memory formation after mild COVID-19. Across the study: Across donors, TCR clusters were largely donor specific. General observations from the study: Of the contracting clones, CD4+ ones lay mainly in CM and EM, and CD8+ ones in EMRA. Detection of some responders pre-infection suggested pre-existing cross-reactive memory T cells participated.

This clonotype came up a few times. Its antigen is not identified. Germline CDR1 is SGHAT and CDR2 is FQNNGV. Trimming left V 5 bases short and J 3 bases short, with 17 bases between. This CDR3 region has 17 residues. MiXCR, run by TCRdb on the 5' RACE reads, gives a single entry per CDR3 protein. The data hold about 340,000 distinct CDR3 sequences, with 20% to 25% observed a single time. Sequenced sample: PBMCs or a T cell subset sorted from them (not recorded which). V is TRBV11-2 and J is TRBJ2-6, with D perhaps matching TRBD2 (5 bases). The clonotype was recovered from an adult woman who had mild COVID-19 (a few samples of this study predate the infection). Cell type and time point are not known. This CDR3 is CASSPRGWVLGANVLTF. The CDR3 DNA reads TGTGCCAGCAGCCCCCGGGGTTGGGTGCTTGGGGCCAACGTCCTGACTTTC.